The source of this T cell receptor (beta chain) is a study of OX40 agonist ivuxolimab in advanced cancers. Concerning this clone itself: Its target is unknown.

Assay: immunoSEQ multiplex PCR; the TCRdb copy retains only in-frame clones and omits some. This table has about 76,000 clones, around 86% appearing once. Germline values: CDR1 SGHKS, CDR2 YYEKEE (reference sequence). This CDR3 has 14 residues. V gave up 6 bases and J gave up 8 bases; unmatched junction bases: 8. Study conclusions and caveats: Low normalized clonal expansion also occurred in some nonresponding patients.

This chain links TRBV5-5 with TRBJ1-4, with 9 nucleotides matching TRBD1. This TCR came from an adult with an advanced solid tumor such as melanoma, head and neck, liver or kidney cancer. This specimen consisted of CD4+ or CD8+ T cells sorted from blood, obtained in a trial of the OX40 agonist ivuxolimab. The CDR3 region has the DNA TGTGCCAGCAAACCGGGACAGGGAGGCGAAAAACTGTTTTTT. Protein sequence: CASKPGQGGEKLFF.